The sequence of this T cell receptor beta chain was determined in a study of CD8 T cells in Susac syndrome. General study results and limits: Susac CD8+ clonal expansion peaked in TEMRA cells and active patients.

This clonotype was seen a single time. The target antigen is unknown. Patients with Susac syndrome met diagnostic criteria that were recently defined for definite or probable disease. Random hexamers primed reverse transcription of about 0.5 to 1 ug RNA. In TCRdb, the immunoSEQ multiplex PCR reads were re-called with MiXCR into one record per CDR3 protein. The sample holds about 100,000 distinct CDR3 sequences, 95% seen once. J lost 2 bases, V lost 5 bases, and 7 bases had no gene match. The CDR3 length is 15 residues. Germline values: CDR1 SGHNT, CDR2 YYREEE (reference sequence). Sample: CD8+ T cells from PBMCs. This rearrangement joins TRBV5-4 to TRBJ2-1, with 7 bases that match TRBD2. The TCR originated in a human donor with Susac syndrome. The CDR3 nucleotides are TGTGCCAGCAGTTGGGGGGGTCCTGCCTACAATGAGCAGTTCTTC. Encoded protein: CASSWGGPAYNEQFF.